Below are 23 T cell receptor beta chains sequenced from a single sample in a study of human T cells and chemical hapten exposure. From the RACE reads, TCRdb called clonotypes with MiXCR, one entry per CDR3 protein. The sample contains tens of thousands of distinct CDR3 sequences, under 13% of which appear only once. Indicated time point: pre-sensitization, week 0. Noted treatment: therapeutic diphenylcyclopropenone sensitization with weekly scalp DPC. From whole blood left unfractionated, total RNA was extracted. Sequencing used whole blood, obtained in connection with sensitization to the hapten diphenylcyclopropenone (DPC). These receptors originate from a man aged 50 to 60 with alopecia areata. Some clones in this sample may be carry-over from other donors' samples.

V is TRBV29-1 and J is TRBJ2-3; D is unclear. CDR1 and CDR2 (germline): SQVTM, ANQGSEA. V was trimmed by 6 bases and J by 4 bases, leaving 8 bases between them. This CDR3 spans 11 amino acids. The CDR3: CSVPRPDTQYF. The DNA for the CDR3 is TGCAGCGTCCCCAGGCCAGATACGCAGTATTTT.

This clonotype was counted only a few times. The V gene is TRBV29-1, the J gene TRBJ2-1; TRBD2 aligns across 9 bases. The CDR3 runs 15 residues. Germline-derived CDR1 and CDR2 are SQVTM and ANQGSEA. J gave up 7 bases and V 2 bases, and 9 bases lay outside the gene matches. CDR3 region: CSVEPSSSGGNEQFF. The CDR3 coding sequence is TGCAGCGTTGAACCATCGTCCAGCGGGGGGAATGAGCAGTTCTTC.

This clonotype was seen ten or more times. The chain uses TRBV2 and TRBJ2-5; D is ambiguous. The germline CDR1 and CDR2 sequences are SNHLY and FYNNEI. Trimming shortened V by 8 bases and J by 2 bases, and 15 bases separated the two germline ends. This CDR3 contains 14 residues. The CDR3 here is CASPGVGDQETQYF. CDR3 bases: TGTGCCAGCCCTGGGGTGGGCGATCAAGAGACCCAGTACTTC.

The J gene is TRBJ2-1, the V gene TRBV7-6; D may correspond to TRBD1 or TRBD2 (5 bases each). Germline-derived CDR1 and CDR2 are SGHVS and FNYEAQ. The CDR3 has 15 residues. Deletions cut 1 base from V and 5 bases from J, with 12 bases between. The CDR3 region is CASSLGGYINNEQFF. The CDR3, as DNA: TGTGCCAGCAGCTTAGGGGGGTACATTAACAATGAGCAGTTCTTC.

Ten or more counts support this clonotype. The V call is TRBV24-1, the J call TRBJ2-2; D may be TRBD1 (5 bases). V was pared by 1 base and J by 5 bases, with 13 bases between. Germline V CDR1 and CDR2: KGHDR, SFDVKD. This CDR3 spans 16 amino acids. The CDR3 DNA sequence: TGTGCCACCAGTGATTTAGGGGCCACAAAGACCGGGGAGCTGTTTTTT. Protein: CATSDLGATKTGELFF.

The chain has TRBV6-6 and TRBJ2-7; 10 positions agree with TRBD1. Trimming at V came to 0 bases and at J to 6 bases, leaving 5 bases not matched to a gene. CDR3 size: 15 residues. The V gene's germline CDR1 is MNHNY and CDR2 SVGAGI (reference sequence). The CDR3 coding sequence is TGTGCCAGCAGTTACTCACCGGGACAGGGGAGCGAGCAGTACTTC. It encodes CASSYSPGQGSEQYF.

This clonotype has just a few counts. CDR3 in DNA: TGTGCCAGCAGGAGACCAGGGGGCTACGAGCAGTACTTC. Protein product: CASRRPGGYEQYF. V gene TRBV27 combines with J gene TRBJ2-7, with 7 bases identical to TRBD1. The junction had 5 bases not matched to a gene; V was cut back by 6 bases and J by 3 bases. The germline V gene has CDR1 MNHEY and CDR2 SMNVEV (reference sequence). CDR3 size: 13 residues.

Remarks on this clonotype: A read error is possible here, since a much larger clone lies one base away. The CDR3 region has the DNA TGCAGCTTAACCGGGACAAGCGCCACAGATACGGAGTATTTT. Encoded protein: CSLTGTSATDTEYF. The genes are TRBV29-1 and TRBJ2-3, with a possible D match to TRBD1 (6 bases). Germline CDR1 reads SQVTM; CDR2 reads ANQGSEA. The CDR3 is 14 residues long.

Many counts were recorded for this clonotype. The rearrangement links TRBV3-1 to TRBJ2-7; maybe TRBD2 (6 bases). Germline CDR1 LGHDT, CDR2 YNNKEL (reference sequence). The CDR3 has 14 amino acids. The V and J ends lost 3 bases and 4 bases respectively, with 13 bases between them. CDR3 loop: CASSQGGVRYEQYF. The CDR3 DNA is TGTGCCAGCAGCCAGGGGGGAGTGAGGTACGAGCAGTACTTC.

This clonotype was detected ten times or more. The chain carries TRBV30 and TRBJ1-3, with D tentatively TRBD1 (6 bases). The CDR3 length is 15 residues. Germline lookup yields CDR1 GTSNPN and CDR2 SVGIG (reference sequence). The V and J ends lost 5 bases and 3 bases respectively, with 17 bases between them. The CDR3 loop reads CAWDLSGASGNTIYF. CDR3 sequence (DNA): TGTGCCTGGGACCTATCAGGGGCGAGTGGAAACACCATATATTTT. The variable domain in full, completed from reference TRBV30 and TRBJ1-3, reads SQTIHQWPATLVQPVGSPLSLECTVEGTSNPNLYWYRQAAGRGLQLLFYSVGIGQISSEVPQNLSASRPQDRQFILSSKKLLLSDSGFYLCAWDLSGASGNTIYFGEGSWLTVV.

This clonotype has a count of ten or more. The V call is TRBV20-1, the J call TRBJ2-3; 8 nucleotides agree with TRBD2. The germline CDR1 and CDR2 sequences are DFQATT and SNEGSKA (reference sequence). The CDR3 loop spans 15 amino acids. J was trimmed by 3 bases and V by 3 bases; bases with no gene match: 8. Here the CDR3 DNA reads TGCAGTGCTAGCCCTAAGGAGCGGGGGACAGATACGCAGTATTTT. Protein: CSASPKERGTDTQYF.

Notes on this clonotype: This may come from a read error, since a much larger clone is one base off. The chain has TRBV6-6 and TRBJ2-5; 15 bases align to TRBD2. Germline values: CDR1 MNHNY, CDR2 SVGAGI (reference sequence). The CDR3 contains 15 residues. Losses at the gene ends were 6 bases for V and 4 bases for J; bases not matched to a gene: 3. The CDR3 protein is CASRRTSGRGETQYF. CDR3 bases: TGTGCCAGCAGACGGACTAGCGGGAGGGGAGAGACCCAGTACTTC.

The chain has TRBV12-3 or TRBV12-4 and TRBJ2-2; unclear D gene. CDR3 length: 12 amino acids. Trimming took 7 bases from V and 2 from J, leaving 5 bases between them. CDR3 bases: TGTGCCAGCAATCATAACACCGGGGAGCTGTTTTTT. It yields the protein CASNHNTGELFF.

This clonotype has a count of ten or more. The V call is TRBV5-1, the J call TRBJ2-1; 9 positions match TRBD2. Looked up from germline, CDR1 is SGHRS and CDR2 is YFSETQ. J was trimmed by 5 bases and V by 4 bases; bases with no gene match: 4. The CDR3 is 14 amino acids. As DNA, the CDR3 is TGCGCCAGCAGCAAAAGACTAGCGGACAATGAGCAGTTCTTC. It encodes CASSKRLADNEQFF.

In its sample, this clonotype was seen many times. The V call is TRBV4-1, the J call TRBJ2-4; D ambiguous. The germline CDR1 and CDR2 sequences are MGHRA and YSYEKL. Trimming shortened V by 0 bases and J by 3 bases, and 18 bases separated the two germline ends. CDR3 size: 18 residues. The CDR3 spells CASSQDLGLPSLKNIQYF. CDR3 nucleotides: TGCGCCAGCAGCCAAGATCTTGGGTTGCCAAGCCTCAAAAACATTCAGTACTTC.

This clonotype came up many times. This chain joins TRBV5-5 and TRBJ1-5; no reliable D call. Trimming pared 0 bases from V and 7 bases from J, leaving 14 bases between. The CDR3 has 15 amino acids. CDR1 SGHKS and CDR2 YYEKEE come from the germline V gene (reference sequence). CDR3 region: CASSLAGQTGQPQHF. The CDR3 DNA reads TGTGCCAGCAGCTTGGCGGGCCAAACCGGCCAGCCCCAGCATTTT.

This clonotype was seen at least ten times. This chain connects TRBV29-1 to TRBJ2-5, with TRBD2 as a possible D gene (5 bases). Looked up from germline, CDR1 is SQVTM and CDR2 is ANQGSEA. CDR3 length equals 12 residues. V was cut by 5 bases and J by 3 bases, with 10 bases left in between. The CDR3 coding sequence is TGCAGCGTTCAACTGAGGGAAGAGACCCAGTACTTC. Residues: CSVQLREETQYF. Supplemented by reference TRBV29-1 and TRBJ2-5, the full variable domain reads SAVISQKPSRDICQRGTSLTIQCQVDSQVTMMFWYRQQPGQSLTLIATANQGSEATYESGFVIDKFPISRPNLTFSTLTVSNMSPEDSSIYLCSVQLREETQYFGPGTRLLVL.

V gene TRBV5-1 combines with J gene TRBJ2-1, with 9 positions matching TRBD2. The CDR3 totals 15 residues. V trimming: 2 bases; J trimming: 0 bases; junction bases outside the gene matches: 0. Germline lookup yields CDR1 SGHRS and CDR2 YFSETQ. CDR3 region: CASSFSGSSYNEQFF. In DNA form, the CDR3 reads TGCGCCAGCAGCTTTAGCGGGAGCTCCTACAATGAGCAGTTCTTC.

This clonotype was observed a few times. This rearrangement joins TRBV5-1 to TRBJ2-7, with TRBD1 matching over 9 bases. Germline V gives CDR1 SGHRS, CDR2 YFSETQ. The V segment lost 7 bases and the J segment 6 bases; nucleotides outside the gene matches: 8. The CDR3 extends over 13 amino acids. This chain's CDR3 is CASGTGSNSEQYF. In nucleotides, the CDR3 is TGCGCCAGCGGGACAGGGTCTAATTCCGAGCAGTACTTC.

This clonotype was seen at least ten times. The chain carries TRBV5-1 and TRBJ2-7; D is undetermined. In germline, CDR1 is SGHRS, CDR2 YFSETQ. This CDR3 region has 14 residues. V was shortened by 0 bases and J by 2 bases, with 9 bases between the two germline ends. The CDR3 region is CASSLAPQTYEQYF. The DNA of the CDR3 is TGCGCCAGCAGCTTGGCCCCACAGACCTACGAGCAGTACTTC.

This clonotype was counted a few times. The chain has TRBV6-2 or TRBV6-3 and TRBJ2-1; TRBD2 matches at 13 bases. Germline trimming cut 7 bases from V and 10 bases from J; bases unmatched to any gene: 13. CDR1 is MNHEY, CDR2 SVGEGT, per germline. The CDR3 contains 16 residues. The CDR3 here is CASISNPGLAGSEQFF. The CDR3 DNA follows: TGTGCCAGCATTTCAAATCCGGGACTAGCGGGAAGCGAGCAGTTCTTC.

V gene TRBV27 combines with J gene TRBJ1-3; D gene ambiguous. This CDR3 region has 13 residues. Per germline, CDR1 MNHEY and CDR2 SMNVEV (reference sequence). The ends were cut back, 5 bases at V and 0 bases at J, with 5 bases in the middle. The CDR3 sequence is CASSLGSGNTIYF. The CDR3 DNA sequence: TGTGCCAGCAGTCTAGGCTCTGGAAACACCATATATTTT.

In this sample, this clonotype turned up many times. This chain joins TRBV7-2 and TRBJ2-1; possible D gene TRBD1, 5 bases. This CDR3 is 18 amino acids long. The germline V and J ends were trimmed by 2 bases and 4 bases, with 21 bases remaining between them. Germline loops: CDR1 SGHTA, CDR2 FQGNSA. CDR3 region: CASSLSSLGRGDYNEQFF. The CDR3 DNA is TGTGCCAGCAGCTTAAGCTCGCTGGGGCGTGGAGATTACAATGAGCAGTTCTTC.